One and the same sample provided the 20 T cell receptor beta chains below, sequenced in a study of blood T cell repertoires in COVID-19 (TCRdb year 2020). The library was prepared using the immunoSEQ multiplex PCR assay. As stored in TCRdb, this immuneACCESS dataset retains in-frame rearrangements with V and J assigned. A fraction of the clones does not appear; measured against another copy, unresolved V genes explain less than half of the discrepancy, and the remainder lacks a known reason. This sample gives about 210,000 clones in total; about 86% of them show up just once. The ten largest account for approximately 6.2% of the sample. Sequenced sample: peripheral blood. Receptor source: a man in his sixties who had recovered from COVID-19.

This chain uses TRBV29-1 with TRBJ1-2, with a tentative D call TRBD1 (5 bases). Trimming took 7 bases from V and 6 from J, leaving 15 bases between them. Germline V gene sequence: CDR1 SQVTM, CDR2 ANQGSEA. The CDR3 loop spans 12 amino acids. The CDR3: CSEGRQSDGYTF. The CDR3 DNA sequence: TGCAGCGAGGGACGGCAAAGCGATGGCTACACCTTC.

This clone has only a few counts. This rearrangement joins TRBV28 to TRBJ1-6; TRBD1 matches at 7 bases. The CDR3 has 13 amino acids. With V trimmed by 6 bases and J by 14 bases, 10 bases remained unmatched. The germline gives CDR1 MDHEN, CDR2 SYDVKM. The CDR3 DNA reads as TGTGCCAGCAGACCAAGGACAGGCGCGGCCCTCCACTTT. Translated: CASRPRTGAALHF. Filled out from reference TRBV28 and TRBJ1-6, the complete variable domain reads DVKVTQSSRYLVKRTGEKVFLECVQDMDHENMFWYRQDPGLGLRLIYFSYDVKMKEKGDIPEGYSVSREKKERFSLILESASTNQTSMYLCASRPRTGAALHFGNGTRLTVT.

The CDR3 coding sequence is TGTGCCAGCAGCTTCTCCCCGACCGTTGCGGGGCAGTACTTC. Translated: CASSFSPTVAGQYF. J is TRBJ2-7 and V is TRBV7-2, with D possibly matching TRBD2 (5 bases). V was trimmed by 3 bases and J by 9 bases, leaving 18 bases between them. The length of the CDR3 is 14 residues. Germline CDR1 reads SGHTA; CDR2 reads FQGNSA. The variable domain in full, completed from reference TRBV7-2 and TRBJ2-7, reads GAGVSQSPSNKVTEKGKDVELRCDPISGHTALYWYRQSLGQGLEFLIYFQGNSAPDKSGLPSDRFSAERTGGSVSTLTIQRTQQEDSAVYLCASSFSPTVAGQYFGPGTRLTVT.

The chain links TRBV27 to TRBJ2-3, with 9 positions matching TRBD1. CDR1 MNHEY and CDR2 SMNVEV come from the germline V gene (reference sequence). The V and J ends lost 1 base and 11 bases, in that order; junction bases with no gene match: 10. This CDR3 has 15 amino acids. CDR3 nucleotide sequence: TGTGCCAGCAGTTTATTGGGGACAGGGTTTGGAGGGCAGTATTTT. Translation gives CASSLLGTGFGGQYF.

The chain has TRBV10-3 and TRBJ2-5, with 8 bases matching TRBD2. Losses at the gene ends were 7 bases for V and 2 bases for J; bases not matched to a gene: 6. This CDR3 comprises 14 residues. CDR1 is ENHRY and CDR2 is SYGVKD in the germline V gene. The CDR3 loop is CAINSGTQQETQYF. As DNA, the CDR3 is TGTGCCATCAATAGCGGGACCCAACAAGAGACCCAGTACTTC.

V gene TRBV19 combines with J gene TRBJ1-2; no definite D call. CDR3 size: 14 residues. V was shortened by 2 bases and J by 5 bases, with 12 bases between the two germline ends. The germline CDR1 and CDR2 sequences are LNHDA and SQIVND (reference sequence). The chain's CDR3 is CASSIPGPGYGYTF. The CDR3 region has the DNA TGTGCCAGTAGTATACCGGGCCCGGGGTATGGCTACACCTTC.

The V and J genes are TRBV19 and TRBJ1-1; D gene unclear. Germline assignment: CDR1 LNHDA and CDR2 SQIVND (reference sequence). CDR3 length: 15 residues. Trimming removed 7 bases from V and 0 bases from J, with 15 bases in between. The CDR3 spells CASNPFGGVNTEAFF. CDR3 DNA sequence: TGTGCCAGTAATCCCTTTGGAGGAGTGAACACTGAAGCTTTCTTT.

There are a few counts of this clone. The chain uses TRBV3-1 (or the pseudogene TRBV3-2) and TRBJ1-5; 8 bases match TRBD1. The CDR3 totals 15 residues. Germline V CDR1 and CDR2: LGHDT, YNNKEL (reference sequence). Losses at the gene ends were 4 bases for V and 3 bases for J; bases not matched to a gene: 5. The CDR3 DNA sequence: TGTGCCAGCAGCCGTTCGGGACAGGCCAATCAGCCCCAGCATTTT. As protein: CASSRSGQANQPQHF.

The DNA for the CDR3 is TGTGCCAGCAGCTTAGCCCCGGCTAGCGTAATGCCTGTCGAGCAGTACTTC. Its protein product is CASSLAPASVMPVEQYF. The V and J genes are TRBV13 and TRBJ2-7; maybe TRBD2 (6 bases). This CDR3 comprises 17 residues. V was clipped by 1 base and J by 6 bases, with 22 bases between them. Germline-derived CDR1 and CDR2 are PRHDT and FYEKMQ (reference sequence).

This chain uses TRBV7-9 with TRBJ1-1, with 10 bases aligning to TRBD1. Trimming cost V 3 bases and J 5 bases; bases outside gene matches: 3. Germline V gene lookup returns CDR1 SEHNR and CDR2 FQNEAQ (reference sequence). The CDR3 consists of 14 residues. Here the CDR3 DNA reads TGTGCCAGCAGCTTTTGGGACAGGGGAACTGAAGCTTTCTTT. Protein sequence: CASSFWDRGTEAFF.

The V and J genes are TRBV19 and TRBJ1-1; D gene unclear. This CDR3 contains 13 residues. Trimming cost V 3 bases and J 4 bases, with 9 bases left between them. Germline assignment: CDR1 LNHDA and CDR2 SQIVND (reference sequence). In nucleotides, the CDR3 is TGTGCCAGTAGTATTAATCCGAGCACTGAAGCTTTCTTT. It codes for CASSINPSTEAFF.

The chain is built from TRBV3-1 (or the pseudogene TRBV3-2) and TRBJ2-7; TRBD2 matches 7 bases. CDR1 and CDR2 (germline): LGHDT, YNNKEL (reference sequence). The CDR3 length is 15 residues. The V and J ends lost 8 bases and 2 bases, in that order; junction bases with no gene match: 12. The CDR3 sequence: CASGTLAERTYEQYF. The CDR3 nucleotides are TGTGCCAGCGGGACCCTAGCGGAAAGAACCTACGAGCAGTACTTC.

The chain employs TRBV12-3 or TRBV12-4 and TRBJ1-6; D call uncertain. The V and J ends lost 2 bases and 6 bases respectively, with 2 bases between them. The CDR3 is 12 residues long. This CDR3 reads CASSLLNSPLHF. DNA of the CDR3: TGTGCCAGCAGTTTACTTAATTCACCCCTCCACTTT.

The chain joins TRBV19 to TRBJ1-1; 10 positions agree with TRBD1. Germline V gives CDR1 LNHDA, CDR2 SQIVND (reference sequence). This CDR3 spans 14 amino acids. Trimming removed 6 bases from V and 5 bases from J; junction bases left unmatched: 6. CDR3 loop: CASRVDRGHTEAFF. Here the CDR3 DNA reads TGTGCCAGTAGGGTCGACAGGGGGCATACTGAAGCTTTCTTT.

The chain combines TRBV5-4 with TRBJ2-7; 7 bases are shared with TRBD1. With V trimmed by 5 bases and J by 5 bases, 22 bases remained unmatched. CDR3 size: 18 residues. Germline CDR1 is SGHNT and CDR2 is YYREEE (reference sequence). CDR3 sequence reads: CASSREPTGAPALDEQYF. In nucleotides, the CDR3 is TGTGCCAGCAGTCGAGAACCTACAGGGGCGCCCGCATTGGACGAGCAGTACTTC.

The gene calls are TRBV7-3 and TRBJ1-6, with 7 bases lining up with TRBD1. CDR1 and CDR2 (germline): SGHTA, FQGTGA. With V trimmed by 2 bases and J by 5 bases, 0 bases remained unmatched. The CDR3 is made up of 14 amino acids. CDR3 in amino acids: CASSLDRDNSPLHF. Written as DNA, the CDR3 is TGTGCCAGCAGCTTAGACAGGGATAATTCACCCCTCCACTTT.

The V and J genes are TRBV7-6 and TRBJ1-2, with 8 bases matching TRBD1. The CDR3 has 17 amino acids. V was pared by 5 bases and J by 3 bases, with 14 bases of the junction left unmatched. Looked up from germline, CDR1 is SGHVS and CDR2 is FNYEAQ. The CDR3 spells CASSPRAGQGVDYGYTF. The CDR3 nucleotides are TGTGCCAGCAGCCCTAGGGCCGGACAGGGCGTCGACTATGGCTACACCTTC.

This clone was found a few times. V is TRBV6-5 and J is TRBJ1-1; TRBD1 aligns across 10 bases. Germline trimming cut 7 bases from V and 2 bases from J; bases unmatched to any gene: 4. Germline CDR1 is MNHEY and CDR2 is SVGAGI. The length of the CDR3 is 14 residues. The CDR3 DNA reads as TGTGCCAGCAACAGACAGGGGGCCAACACTGAAGCTTTCTTT. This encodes CASNRQGANTEAFF.

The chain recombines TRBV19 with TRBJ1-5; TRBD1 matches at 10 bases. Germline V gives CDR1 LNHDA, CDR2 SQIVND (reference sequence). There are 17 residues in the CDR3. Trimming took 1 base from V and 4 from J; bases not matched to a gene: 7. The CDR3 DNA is TGTGCCAGTAGTATAGGGGGGACAGGGGCCCGAAATCAGCCCCAGCATTTT. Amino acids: CASSIGGTGARNQPQHF.

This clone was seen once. As DNA, the CDR3 is TGTGCCAGCAGTTCCAACACAGATACGCAGTATTTT. Translation gives CASSSNTDTQYF. The chain recombines TRBV27 with TRBJ2-3; D is ambiguous. Trimming stripped 4 bases from V and 2 bases from J, with 4 bases between. From germline, CDR1 is MNHEY and CDR2 SMNVEV (reference sequence). The length of the CDR3 is 12 residues.